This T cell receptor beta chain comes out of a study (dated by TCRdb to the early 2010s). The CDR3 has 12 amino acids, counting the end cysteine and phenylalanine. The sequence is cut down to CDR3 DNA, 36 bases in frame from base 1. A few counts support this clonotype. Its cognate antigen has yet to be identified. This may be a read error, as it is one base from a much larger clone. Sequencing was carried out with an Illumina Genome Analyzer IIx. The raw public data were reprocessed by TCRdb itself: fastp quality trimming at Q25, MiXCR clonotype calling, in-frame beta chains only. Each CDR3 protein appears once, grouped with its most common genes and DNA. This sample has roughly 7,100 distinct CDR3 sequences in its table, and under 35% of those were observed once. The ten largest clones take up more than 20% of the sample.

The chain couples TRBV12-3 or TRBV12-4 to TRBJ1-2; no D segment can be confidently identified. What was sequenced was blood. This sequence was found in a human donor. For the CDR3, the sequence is CTSSLAFGGYTF. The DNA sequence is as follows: TGTACCAGCAGTTTAGCCTTTGGTGGCTACACCTTC.